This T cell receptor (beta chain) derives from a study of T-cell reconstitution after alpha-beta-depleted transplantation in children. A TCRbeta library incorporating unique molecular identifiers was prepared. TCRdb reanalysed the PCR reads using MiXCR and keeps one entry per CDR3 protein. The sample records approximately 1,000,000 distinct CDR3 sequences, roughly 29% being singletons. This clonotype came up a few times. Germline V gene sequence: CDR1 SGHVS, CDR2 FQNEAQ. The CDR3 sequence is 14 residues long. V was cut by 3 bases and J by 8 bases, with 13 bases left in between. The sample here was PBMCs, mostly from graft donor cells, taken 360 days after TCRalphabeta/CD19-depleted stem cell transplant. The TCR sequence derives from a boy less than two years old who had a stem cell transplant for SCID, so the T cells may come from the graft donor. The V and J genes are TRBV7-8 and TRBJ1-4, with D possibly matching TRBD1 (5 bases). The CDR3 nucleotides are TGTGCCAGCAGCTTCGGACATCCCGGCGAAAAACTGTTTTTT. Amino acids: CASSFGHPGEKLFF.